This record covers a single T cell receptor (beta chain). The entry originates in a study of blood T cell repertoires in COVID-19. On the study more broadly: COVID-19 samples, acute and convalescent, were from the United States, Italy and Spain. PBMCs, B-cell-depleted T cells, or T cells were the source of the cDNA or gDNA that made up the material.

CDR3 length: 14 residues. J lost 0 bases, V lost 7 bases, and 2 bases had no gene match. In germline, CDR1 is MNHNY, CDR2 SVGAGI (reference sequence). The repertoire was sequenced with immunoSEQ multiplex PCR; TCRdb's copy has only in-frame clones and lacks some. The table includes 250,000 to 350,000 clones, 65% to 85% detected once. This chain joins TRBV6-6 and TRBJ1-1; 10 bases are a match to TRBD1. Sequenced sample: peripheral blood. The TCR comes from a human donor with COVID-19, enrolled during active disease. The donor label of this sample is uncertain. CDR3 sequence: CASTDRGLNTEAFF. The CDR3 DNA is TGTGCCAGCACCGACAGGGGGCTGAACACTGAAGCTTTCTTT.